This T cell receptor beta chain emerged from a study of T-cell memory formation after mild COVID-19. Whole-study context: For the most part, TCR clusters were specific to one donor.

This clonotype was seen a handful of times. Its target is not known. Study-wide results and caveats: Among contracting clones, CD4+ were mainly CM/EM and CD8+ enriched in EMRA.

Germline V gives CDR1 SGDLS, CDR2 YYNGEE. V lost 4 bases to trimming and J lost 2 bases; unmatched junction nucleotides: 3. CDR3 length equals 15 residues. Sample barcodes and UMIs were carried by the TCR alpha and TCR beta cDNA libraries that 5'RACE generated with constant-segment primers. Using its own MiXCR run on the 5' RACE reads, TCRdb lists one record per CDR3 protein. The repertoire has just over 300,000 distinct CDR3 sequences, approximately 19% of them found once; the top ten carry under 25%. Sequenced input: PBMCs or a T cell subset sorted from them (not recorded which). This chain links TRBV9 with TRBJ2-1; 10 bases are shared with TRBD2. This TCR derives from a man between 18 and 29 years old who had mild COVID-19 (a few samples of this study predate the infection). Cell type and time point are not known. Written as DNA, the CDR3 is TGTGCCAGCAGCCGCGGACTAGCGGCCTACAATGAGCAGTTCTTC. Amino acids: CASSRGLAAYNEQFF.